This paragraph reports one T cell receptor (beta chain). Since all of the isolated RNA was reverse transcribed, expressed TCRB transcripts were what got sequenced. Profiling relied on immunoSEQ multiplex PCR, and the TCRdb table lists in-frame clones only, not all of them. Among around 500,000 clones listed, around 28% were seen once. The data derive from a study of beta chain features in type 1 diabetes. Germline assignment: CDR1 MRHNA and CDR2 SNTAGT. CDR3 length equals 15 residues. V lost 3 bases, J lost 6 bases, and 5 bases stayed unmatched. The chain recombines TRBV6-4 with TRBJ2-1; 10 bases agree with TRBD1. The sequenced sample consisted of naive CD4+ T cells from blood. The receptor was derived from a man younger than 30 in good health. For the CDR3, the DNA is TGTGCCAGCAGTGAATACGGGACAGGGGCCAATGAGCAGTTCTTC. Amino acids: CASSEYGTGANEQFF.